The rows below give T cell receptor beta chains drawn from one sample of a study of blood T cells in healthy people across ages. TCRdb processed the 5' RACE reads anew with MiXCR; each CDR3 protein has one entry. Counted here are around 2 million distinct CDR3 sequences, about 39% occurring once; the ten biggest clones make up around 23%. What was sequenced was blood. All receptors come from a human donor in good health. Both conserved end residues are part of each CDR3. Fields, in order: clone size, V gene, D gene, J gene, CDR3 protein, CDR3 DNA. The D gene is left open where the match is weak. The size entry is marked missing in some rows and otherwise reads once, few, many or a size class.

clone size: few
V gene: TRBV7-9
D gene: TRBD2
J gene: TRBJ2-5
CDR3 protein: CASSPPTWGTSSTIQYF
CDR3 DNA: TGTGCCAGCAGCCCACCAACGTGGGGGACTAGTAGTACCATCCAGTACTTC

clone size: once
V gene: TRBV6-2/TRBV6-3
D gene: TRBD1
J gene: TRBJ1-5
CDR3 protein: CASRGRGKDQPQHF
CDR3 DNA: TGTGCCAGCAGAGGCAGGGGGAAGGATCAGCCCCAGCATTTT

clone size: few
V gene: TRBV5-1
D gene: TRBD2
J gene: TRBJ2-1
CDR3 protein: CASFYFPGTSGGEQFF
CDR3 DNA: TGCGCCAGCTTTTACTTTCCCGGGACTAGCGGGGGGGAGCAGTTCTTC

clone size: NA
V gene: TRBV12-3/TRBV12-4
D gene: NA
J gene: TRBJ2-5
CDR3 protein: CASSFLNRQETQYF
CDR3 DNA: TGTGCCAGCAGTTTCTTAAACAGGCAAGAGACCCAGTACTTC

clone size: once
V gene: TRBV5-1
D gene: TRBD1
J gene: TRBJ2-7
CDR3 protein: CASSSTGTGASYEQYF
CDR3 DNA: TGCGCCAGCAGCTCAACCGGGACAGGGGCCTCCTACGAGCAGTACTTC

clone size: NA
V gene: TRBV6-5
D gene: NA
J gene: TRBJ2-1
CDR3 protein: CASTRTALGNEQFF
CDR3 DNA: TGTGCCAGCACCCGGACGGCGCTCGGCAATGAGCAGTTCTTC

clone size: NA
V gene: TRBV7-2
D gene: NA
J gene: TRBJ2-1
CDR3 protein: CASSLRNTLINEQFF
CDR3 DNA: TGTGCCAGCAGCCTCCGAAACACTCTAATCAATGAGCAGTTCTTC

clone size: NA
V gene: TRBV20-1
D gene: NA
J gene: TRBJ1-2
CDR3 protein: CSDRPPGWSGYTF
CDR3 DNA: TGCAGTGATAGACCTCCCGGTTGGAGTGGCTACACCTTC

clone size: NA
V gene: TRBV29-1
D gene: TRBD1
J gene: TRBJ1-4
CDR3 protein: CSVVLTGGSEKLFF
CDR3 DNA: TGCAGCGTTGTCCTGACAGGGGGCAGCGAAAAACTGTTTTTT

clone size: NA
V gene: TRBV6-5
D gene: NA
J gene: TRBJ1-2
CDR3 protein: CASSPLGGSYGYTF
CDR3 DNA: TGTGCCAGCAGTCCTCTTGGGGGCAGCTATGGCTACACCTTC

clone size: few
V gene: TRBV4-3
D gene: NA
J gene: TRBJ2-1
CDR3 protein: CASSPARALYNEQFF
CDR3 DNA: TGCGCCAGCAGCCCAGCGAGAGCCTTGTACAATGAGCAGTTCTTC

clone size: NA
V gene: TRBV9
D gene: NA
J gene: TRBJ2-1
CDR3 protein: CASGGGGRQTQFF
CDR3 DNA: TGTGCCAGCGGAGGCGGCGGACGACAGACGCAGTTCTTC

clone size: few
V gene: TRBV20-1
D gene: TRBD2
J gene: TRBJ2-3
CDR3 protein: CSARDGGGIYTQYF
CDR3 DNA: TGCAGTGCTAGAGATGGCGGGGGGATCTATACGCAGTATTTT

clone size: few
V gene: TRBV12-3/TRBV12-4
D gene: NA
J gene: TRBJ1-4
CDR3 protein: CASSRRDPTIGLFF
CDR3 DNA: TGTGCCAGCAGTCGCCGGGACCCCACCATAGGACTGTTTTTT

clone size: NA
V gene: TRBV29-1
D gene: TRBD2
J gene: TRBJ2-1
CDR3 protein: CSVQRGAWEEQFF
CDR3 DNA: TGCAGCGTCCAGCGGGGCGCCTGGGAGGAGCAGTTCTTC

clone size: NA
V gene: TRBV20-1
D gene: NA
J gene: TRBJ1-1
CDR3 protein: CSARDRQTEAFF
CDR3 DNA: TGCAGTGCTAGAGATCGGCAGACTGAAGCTTTCTTT

clone size: NA
V gene: TRBV5-1
D gene: NA
J gene: TRBJ2-5
CDR3 protein: CASSLEESLFTETQYF
CDR3 DNA: TGCGCCAGCAGCTTGGAGGAGAGCCTGTTTACTGAGACCCAGTACTTC

clone size: few
V gene: TRBV6-5
D gene: TRBD1
J gene: TRBJ2-5
CDR3 protein: CASSHSGTGLNLGETQYF
CDR3 DNA: TGTGCCAGCAGCCACTCCGGGACAGGATTAAATCTAGGGGAGACCCAGTACTTC

clone size: NA
V gene: TRBV29-1
D gene: TRBD1
J gene: TRBJ1-1
CDR3 protein: CSVATGADTEAFF
CDR3 DNA: TGCAGCGTAGCGACAGGGGCGGACACTGAAGCTTTCTTT

clone size: NA
V gene: TRBV15
D gene: TRBD1
J gene: TRBJ2-5
CDR3 protein: CATSSIGQVYQETQYF
CDR3 DNA: TGTGCCACCAGCAGTATCGGACAGGTATACCAAGAGACCCAGTACTTC

clone size: NA
V gene: TRBV28
D gene: TRBD1
J gene: TRBJ2-3
CDR3 protein: CASRRSGGAVDTQYF
CDR3 DNA: TGTGCCAGCAGAAGATCAGGGGGCGCGGTAGATACGCAGTATTTT

clone size: NA
V gene: TRBV11-2
D gene: TRBD2
J gene: TRBJ2-1
CDR3 protein: CASSLARRGESNEQFF
CDR3 DNA: TGTGCCAGCAGCTTAGCTCGCCGGGGGGAGTCAAATGAGCAGTTCTTC

clone size: NA
V gene: TRBV7-2
D gene: NA
J gene: TRBJ2-5
CDR3 protein: CASSHQGQGLLQETQYF
CDR3 DNA: TGTGCCAGCAGCCATCAGGGTCAGGGCCTCCTACAAGAGACCCAGTACTTC

clone size: few
V gene: TRBV5-1
D gene: TRBD1
J gene: TRBJ1-2
CDR3 protein: CASSLNRDRAVTGVGYTF
CDR3 DNA: TGCGCCAGCAGCCTTAACCGGGACAGGGCCGTGACAGGGGTTGGCTACACCTTC

clone size: NA
V gene: TRBV14
D gene: NA
J gene: TRBJ1-5
CDR3 protein: CASSDHSNQPQHF
CDR3 DNA: TGTGCCAGCAGCGACCATAGCAATCAGCCCCAGCATTTT

clone size: NA
V gene: TRBV20-1
D gene: NA
J gene: TRBJ1-5
CDR3 protein: CSARGGKDQPQHF
CDR3 DNA: TGCAGTGCCAGAGGGGGGAAGGATCAGCCCCAGCATTTT

clone size: NA
V gene: TRBV9
D gene: NA
J gene: TRBJ1-2
CDR3 protein: CASSVSVPQGDYGYTF
CDR3 DNA: TGTGCCAGCAGCGTGAGCGTCCCGCAGGGAGACTATGGCTACACCTTC

clone size: few
V gene: TRBV24-1
D gene: TRBD2
J gene: TRBJ2-5
CDR3 protein: CATSDPLFTSGGSTQYF
CDR3 DNA: TGTGCCACCAGTGACCCTTTATTTACTAGCGGGGGTTCGACCCAGTACTTC

clone size: once
V gene: TRBV3-1
D gene: NA
J gene: TRBJ1-2
CDR3 protein: CASSQDTAVGAFYGYTF
CDR3 DNA: TGTGCCAGCAGCCAAGATACCGCAGTGGGGGCCTTTTATGGCTACACCTTC

clone size: NA
V gene: TRBV20-1
D gene: TRBD2
J gene: TRBJ2-7
CDR3 protein: CSAALGLAYEQYF
CDR3 DNA: TGTAGTGCCGCGCTGGGACTAGCTTATGAGCAGTACTTC

clone size: NA
V gene: TRBV7-2
D gene: NA
J gene: TRBJ1-5
CDR3 protein: CASSSSGGLRNQPQHF
CDR3 DNA: TGTGCCAGCAGTTCAAGCGGGGGATTGCGCAATCAGCCCCAGCATTTT

clone size: NA
V gene: TRBV4-1
D gene: TRBD2
J gene: TRBJ2-7
CDR3 protein: CASSQPGLADEQYF
CDR3 DNA: TGCGCCAGCAGCCAACCGGGACTAGCAGACGAGCAGTACTTC

clone size: NA
V gene: TRBV9
D gene: TRBD1
J gene: TRBJ2-7
CDR3 protein: CASSGRQGVYEQYF
CDR3 DNA: TGTGCCAGCAGCGGTCGACAGGGGGTCTACGAGCAGTACTTC

clone size: few
V gene: TRBV29-1
D gene: NA
J gene: TRBJ2-3
CDR3 protein: CSFEIGGTDTQYF
CDR3 DNA: TGCAGCTTCGAGATAGGAGGGACAGATACGCAGTATTTT

clone size: NA
V gene: TRBV6-2/TRBV6-3
D gene: NA
J gene: TRBJ2-7
CDR3 protein: CASEGPRGEQYF
CDR3 DNA: TGTGCCAGCGAGGGGCCCCGCGGCGAGCAGTACTTC

clone size: few
V gene: TRBV7-2
D gene: TRBD2
J gene: TRBJ2-3
CDR3 protein: CASSSVLGLAGDADTQYF
CDR3 DNA: TGTGCCAGCAGCTCTGTACTCGGACTAGCGGGGGACGCAGATACGCAGTATTTT

clone size: NA
V gene: TRBV12-3/TRBV12-4
D gene: NA
J gene: TRBJ2-7
CDR3 protein: CASSLEVATGNSYEQYF
CDR3 DNA: TGTGCCAGCAGTTTAGAGGTGGCGACAGGTAACTCCTACGAGCAGTACTTC

clone size: NA
V gene: TRBV12-3/TRBV12-4
D gene: NA
J gene: TRBJ1-1
CDR3 protein: CASSFSGRDTEAFF
CDR3 DNA: TGTGCCAGCAGTTTTAGTGGGCGGGACACTGAAGCTTTCTTT

clone size: NA
V gene: TRBV11-2
D gene: NA
J gene: TRBJ2-5
CDR3 protein: CASSPPGGYGQETQYF
CDR3 DNA: TGTGCCAGCAGCCCCCCGGGCGGGTATGGCCAAGAGACCCAGTACTTC

clone size: NA
V gene: TRBV28
D gene: NA
J gene: TRBJ2-7
CDR3 protein: CASSGQTVDSHQSEQYF
CDR3 DNA: TGTGCCAGCAGTGGCCAGACCGTGGACTCCCACCAATCCGAGCAGTACTTC

clone size: NA
V gene: TRBV7-9
D gene: NA
J gene: TRBJ1-6
CDR3 protein: CASSSPGNRNSPLHF
CDR3 DNA: TGTGCCAGCAGCTCCCCGGGAAACCGTAATTCACCCCTCCACTTT

clone size: few
V gene: TRBV4-3
D gene: NA
J gene: TRBJ2-3
CDR3 protein: CASSQKPGTQATDTQYF
CDR3 DNA: TGCGCCAGCAGCCAAAAACCCGGGACACAAGCCACAGATACGCAGTATTTT

clone size: NA
V gene: TRBV10-3
D gene: NA
J gene: TRBJ2-5
CDR3 protein: CAISDAPGARETQYF
CDR3 DNA: TGTGCCATCAGTGACGCCCCAGGGGCCCGGGAGACCCAGTACTTC

clone size: NA
V gene: TRBV7-7
D gene: NA
J gene: TRBJ2-7
CDR3 protein: CASSLGSGAVYEQYF
CDR3 DNA: TGTGCCAGCAGCTTGGGGTCAGGGGCCGTCTACGAGCAGTACTTC

clone size: NA
V gene: TRBV4-3
D gene: TRBD2
J gene: TRBJ2-5
CDR3 protein: CASSQQFDSGEYQETQYF
CDR3 DNA: TGCGCCAGCAGCCAACAGTTTGATAGCGGGGAGTACCAAGAGACCCAGTACTTC

clone size: NA
V gene: TRBV7-3
D gene: TRBD2
J gene: TRBJ2-1
CDR3 protein: CASGLAGGYNEQFF
CDR3 DNA: TGTGCCAGCGGGCTAGCGGGGGGTTACAATGAGCAGTTCTTC

clone size: few
V gene: TRBV24-1
D gene: TRBD2
J gene: TRBJ2-3
CDR3 protein: CATSALAGGTDTQYF
CDR3 DNA: TGTGCCACCAGTGCCTTAGCGGGGGGCACAGATACGCAGTATTTT

clone size: few
V gene: TRBV29-1
D gene: NA
J gene: TRBJ1-2
CDR3 protein: CSVERPSYGYTF
CDR3 DNA: TGCAGCGTTGAGCGGCCAAGCTATGGCTACACCTTC

clone size: NA
V gene: TRBV7-2
D gene: NA
J gene: TRBJ2-6
CDR3 protein: CASSLGSTGANVLTF
CDR3 DNA: TGTGCCAGCAGCCTGGGATCAACCGGGGCCAACGTCCTGACTTTC

clone size: NA
V gene: TRBV20-1
D gene: TRBD1
J gene: TRBJ2-7
CDR3 protein: CSTRAATGGSYEQYF
CDR3 DNA: TGCAGTACTAGAGCTGCGACAGGGGGCTCCTACGAGCAGTACTTC

clone size: NA
V gene: TRBV5-1
D gene: NA
J gene: TRBJ2-1
CDR3 protein: CASSLGQRSNEQFF
CDR3 DNA: TGCGCCAGCAGCTTGGGACAACGGAGCAATGAGCAGTTCTTC

clone size: NA
V gene: TRBV29-1
D gene: NA
J gene: TRBJ2-1
CDR3 protein: CSVLTYRTGIQHVEQFF
CDR3 DNA: TGCAGCGTTCTCACTTATAGAACAGGGATTCAGCACGTTGAGCAGTTCTTC